These T cell receptor beta chains were read from a single sample in a study of beta chain features in type 1 diabetes. The repertoire was sequenced with immunoSEQ multiplex PCR; TCRdb's copy has only in-frame clones and lacks some. The sample lists some 270,000 clones; 7% to 9% were seen once. Sequenced: central memory CD4+ T cells from blood. The receptor source for this set is a woman between 18 and 29 years old in good health. The CDR3 runs from the conserved cysteine through the conserved F or W.

V gene,CDR3 protein
TRBV2,CASSEAGYIRSQYF
TRBV2,CASSDPDPRGYTF
TRBV7-6,CASSYLQGSFGETQYF
TRBV5-1,CASSFSGGNTDTQYF
TRBV15,CATSRNPYSTDTQYF
TRBV7-9,CASSLEGGRETQYF
TRBV30,CAWSGAPSSSYEQYF
TRBV18,CASSPGGNEQFF
TRBV7-9,CASSTGPGGGEKLFF
TRBV18,CASSPTTGFNEQFF
TRBV12-5,CAAVGNTDTQYF
TRBV12-5,CASGPWAANTGELFF
TRBV6-6,CASSYALTGATEAFF
TRBV2,CASSDVGGETQYF
TRBV7-8,CASSQGQGGQETQYF
TRBV19,CASTIKAGATNQPQHF
TRBV11-2,CASLGRKAGSNYGYTF
TRBV6-5,CASSYVRGVYTEAFF
TRBV7-2,CAGMGQMNTEAFF
TRBV12-5,CASGSWQGVGELFF
TRBV11-3,CASGPGQGWNIQYF
TRBV15,CATSSGGYRADTQYF
TRBV29-1,CSVEGQANTEAFF
TRBV28,CASRNRGLGGYTF
TRBV11-3,CASSLGGAAGSGNTIYF